This TCR beta chain emerged from a study of CD8 T cells in Susac syndrome. A quantity of about 0.5 to 1 ug RNA underwent reverse transcription using random hexamers. Amplification of TCR beta CDR3 across 54 Vbeta and 13 Jbeta was performed with immunoSEQ multiplex PCR. TCRdb used MiXCR to reprocess the immunoSEQ multiplex PCR reads, holding one entry per CDR3 protein. The data hold around 130,000 distinct CDR3 sequences, with roughly 96% observed a single time. Trimming removed 1 base at V and 5 bases at J, with 6 bases between. This CDR3 spans 13 amino acids. Treatment-naive patients with stable or active relapsing-remitting disease served as multiple sclerosis controls.

The material sequenced was CD4+ T cells from PBMCs. The sequence came from a human donor with multiple sclerosis. The chain couples TRBV12-3 or TRBV12-4 to TRBJ2-1; no firm D call. CDR3 nucleotides: TGTGCCAGCAGTTTAGTGTCAGACAATGAGCAGTTCTTC. Translated: CASSLVSDNEQFF.